The present entry profiles one TCR beta chain with its context. This entry belongs to a study of T cell changes during pregnancy in multiple sclerosis. This CDR3 contains 15 residues. The germline V gene has CDR1 MNHEY and CDR2 SVGAGI. The V gene lost 2 bases and the J gene lost 6 bases, with 11 bases spanning the gap. Profiled with immunoSEQ multiplex PCR; TCRdb holds only in-frame clones, not every one. This sample carries over 35,000 clones, roughly nine tenths of them seen once, and the ten largest clones take 1% to 1.5%. This receptor was taken from a female donor with multiple sclerosis, enrolled in a pregnancy study. The sequences come from peripheral blood, collected before pregnancy. The chain combines TRBV6-5 with TRBJ1-6, with D tentatively TRBD1 (5 bases). In DNA form, the CDR3 reads TGTGCCAGCAGTTACAGTCGGGGGAGTAATTCACCCCTCCACTTT. It is translated as CASSYSRGSNSPLHF.